Each of the 26 T cell receptor beta chains below was sequenced from the same sample in a study of siplizumab effects on memory and regulatory T cells. The assay was immunoSEQ multiplex PCR, and TCRdb's table has in-frame clones only and misses some. The sample holds fewer than 120,000 clones; approximately 92% are singletons and the top ten take 1.3%. The sequenced sample was CD4+ T cells sorted from blood. The receptors were gathered from a human donor in good health.

The J gene is TRBJ1-3, the V gene TRBV10-3, with a weak D call TRBD1 (6 bases). The V end lost 4 bases, the J end lost 3 bases, and 13 bases lay between the germline ends. The CDR3 has 15 residues. Looked up from germline, CDR1 is ENHRY and CDR2 is SYGVKD. The CDR3 reads CAISGRGDGGNTIYF. In nucleotides, the CDR3 is TGTGCCATCAGTGGCAGGGGAGATGGTGGAAACACCATATATTTT.

V usage is TRBV28 and J usage is TRBJ2-7, with D tentatively TRBD1 (5 bases). CDR1 and CDR2 (germline): MDHEN, SYDVKM. V lost 4 bases to trimming and J lost 2 bases, with 9 bases between them. CDR3 length equals 13 residues. The CDR3 DNA reads as TGTGCCAGCAGTTCGACAGTTACCTACGAGCAGTACTTC. Its translation: CASSSTVTYEQYF.

V usage is TRBV5-4 and J usage is TRBJ2-2; tentative D call: TRBD2 (6 bases). Germline-derived CDR1 and CDR2 are SGHNT and YYREEE (reference sequence). V dropped 2 bases and J dropped 2 bases, with 10 bases sitting between them. The CDR3 runs to 15 residues. CDR3 DNA sequence: TGTGCCAGCAGCTTTGGGACTCTTAACACCGGGGAGCTGTTTTTT. Translating it yields CASSFGTLNTGELFF. The full variable domain, with the rest looked up from reference TRBV5-4 and TRBJ2-2, is ETGVTQSPTHLIKTRGQQVTLRCSSQSGHNTVSWYQQALGQGPQFIFQYYREEENGRGNFPPRFSGLQFPNYSSELNVNALELDDSALYLCASSFGTLNTGELFFGEGSRLTVL.

This clone was seen once. The chain has TRBV2 and TRBJ2-2; no clear D. CDR1 SNHLY and CDR2 FYNNEI come from the germline V gene. Between the trimmed V and J ends, which lost 3 bases and 6 bases, there was a span of 8 bases. The CDR3 runs to 13 residues. This chain's CDR3 is CASSDSPPGELFF. In DNA, the CDR3 is TGTGCCAGCAGTGACTCCCCCCCCGGGGAGCTGTTTTTT.

This rearrangement joins TRBV15 to TRBJ1-2; D uncertain. Trimming left V 1 base short and J 2 bases short, with 14 bases between. CDR1 and CDR2 from the germline V gene are LNHNV and YYDKDF (reference sequence). The CDR3 spans 16 residues. CDR3 loop: CATSRGVVWGNYGYTF. CDR3 bases: TGTGCCACCAGCAGAGGAGTCGTGTGGGGAAACTATGGCTACACCTTC. Together with reference TRBV15 and TRBJ1-2, the CDR3 gives the full variable domain: DAMVIQNPRYQVTQFGKPVTLSCSQTLNHNVMYWYQQKSSQAPKLLFHYYDKDFNNEADTPDNFQSRRPNTSFCFLDIRSPGLGDTAMYLCATSRGVVWGNYGYTFGSGTRLTVV.

Only one count was recorded for this clone. J is TRBJ1-1 and V is TRBV7-2; D is ambiguous. Trimming removed 5 bases from V and 0 bases from J, with 7 bases in between. Germline-derived CDR1 and CDR2 are SGHTA and FQGNSA. The CDR3 is 13 amino acids. CDR3 in DNA: TGTGCCAGCAGCCGGACCGTGAACACTGAAGCTTTCTTT. Translation gives CASSRTVNTEAFF.

This chain links TRBV6-5 with TRBJ1-5, with D possibly being TRBD1 (5 bases). This CDR3 region has 13 residues. Germline V gene sequence: CDR1 MNHEY, CDR2 SVGAGI. V lost 8 bases, J lost 5 bases, and 13 bases lay in between. This CDR3 reads CASGTSRDQPQHF. CDR3 nucleotide sequence: TGTGCCAGCGGCACATCCAGGGATCAGCCCCAGCATTTT.

V and J are TRBV6-1 and TRBJ2-7; tentative D call: TRBD2 (6 bases). Trimming pared 4 bases from V and 2 bases from J, leaving 15 bases between. Germline lookup yields CDR1 MNHNS and CDR2 SASEGT. CDR3 length: 15 residues. This CDR3 is CASSGSVGGTYEQYF. CDR3 nucleotides: TGTGCCAGCAGTGGGAGTGTCGGGGGAACCTACGAGCAGTACTTC.

J is TRBJ1-2 and V is TRBV11-3; D is unresolved. CDR3 length: 15 residues. Germline CDR1 SGHNT, CDR2 YENEEA. The V and J ends lost 1 base and 0 bases respectively, with 9 bases between them. CDR3 DNA sequence: TGTGCCAGCAGCTTAGCTTGGTCGTCTAACTATGGCTACACCTTC. This gives the protein CASSLAWSSNYGYTF.

V usage is TRBV6-5 and J usage is TRBJ1-2, with TRBD1 matching 7 bases. V lost 2 bases and J lost 3; bases outside the gene matches: 9. Germline V CDR1 and CDR2: MNHEY, SVGAGI. The CDR3 runs 16 residues. The CDR3 nucleotides are TGTGCCAGCAGTTACCCGACAGGGAAGGGTGACTATGGCTACACCTTC. Translating it yields CASSYPTGKGDYGYTF.

V usage is TRBV5-1 and J usage is TRBJ2-2; D is ambiguous. The CDR3 contains 14 residues. V was clipped by 4 bases and J by 6 bases, with 13 bases between them. Germline lookup yields CDR1 SGHRS and CDR2 YFSETQ. The CDR3 here is CASSLEQIAGELFF. CDR3 nucleotides: TGCGCCAGCAGCCTCGAACAGATAGCCGGGGAGCTGTTTTTT.

The chain combines TRBV6-5 with TRBJ2-2; D is unclear. CDR1 and CDR2 from the germline V gene are MNHEY and SVGAGI. This CDR3 spans 13 amino acids. V lost 7 bases and J lost 0, with 6 bases in between. The CDR3 is CASTPTNTGELFF. The CDR3 DNA reads as TGTGCCAGCACCCCGACGAACACCGGGGAGCTGTTTTTT.

V is TRBV7-8 and J is TRBJ2-5, with TRBD1 matching over 10 bases. Germline CDR1 reads SGHVS; CDR2 reads FQNEAQ. CDR3 length: 16 amino acids. V lost 4 bases and J lost 7; bases outside the gene matches: 12. For the CDR3, the DNA is TGTGCCAGCAGCTGGCCCCGACAGGGGGCTGAGCGGACCCAGTACTTC. Its protein product is CASSWPRQGAERTQYF.

The rearrangement uses TRBV5-1 and TRBJ2-7, with 8 bases matching TRBD1. The CDR3 length is 15 residues. Germline trimming cut 0 bases from V and 0 bases from J; bases unmatched to any gene: 2. CDR1 is SGHRS, CDR2 YFSETQ, per germline. CDR3 protein: CASSLDGQGSYEQYF. The CDR3 nucleotides are TGCGCCAGCAGCTTGGACGGACAGGGCTCCTACGAGCAGTACTTC.

The chain carries TRBV5-1 and TRBJ2-2; 11 positions agree with TRBD2. Germline V gene lookup returns CDR1 SGHRS and CDR2 YFSETQ. With 6 bases clipped from V and 2 bases from J, the junction kept 15 bases outside the gene matches. This CDR3 is 19 amino acids long. CDR3 protein: CASTNGILAGGRNTGELFF. The CDR3 DNA reads TGCGCCAGCACCAACGGGATTCTAGCGGGGGGTAGAAACACCGGGGAGCTGTTTTTT. The full variable domain, with the rest looked up from reference TRBV5-1 and TRBJ2-2, is KAGVTQTPRYLIKTRGQQVTLSCSPISGHRSVSWYQQTPGQGLQFLFEYFSETQRNKGNFPGRFSGRQFSNSRSEMNVSTLELGDSALYLCASTNGILAGGRNTGELFFGEGSRLTVL.

The chain joins TRBV13 to TRBJ2-1, with 7 nucleotides matching TRBD2. The germline V gene encodes CDR1 PRHDT and CDR2 FYEKMQ (reference sequence). The CDR3 runs 15 residues. The junction had 6 bases not matched to a gene; V was cut back by 5 bases and J by 2 bases. CDR3 sequence reads: CASSPGGGPYNEQFF. The CDR3, as DNA: TGTGCCAGCAGCCCTGGGGGGGGTCCCTACAATGAGCAGTTCTTC.

The chain combines TRBV18 with TRBJ1-5, with D possibly matching TRBD1 (5 bases). The CDR3 consists of 17 residues. Trimming shortened V by 2 bases and J by 0 bases, and 14 bases separated the two germline ends. Germline V gene lookup returns CDR1 KGHSH and CDR2 LQKENI. The CDR3 region has the DNA TGTGCCAGCTCACCAGGATCGGGAGGGGATAGCAATCAGCCCCAGCATTTT. Amino acid sequence: CASSPGSGGDSNQPQHF.

This chain uses TRBV19 with TRBJ2-3; D is uncertain. This CDR3 is built from 13 residues. Germline V gives CDR1 LNHDA, CDR2 SQIVND (reference sequence). V was trimmed by 7 bases and J by 0 bases, leaving 8 bases between them. The CDR3 reads CASTVRSTDTQYF. In DNA form, the CDR3 reads TGTGCCAGTACTGTCAGAAGCACAGATACGCAGTATTTT.

The chain joins TRBV29-1 to TRBJ2-7, with 7 bases aligning to TRBD2. Germline V gene lookup returns CDR1 SQVTM and CDR2 ANQGSEA. The CDR3 consists of 16 residues. J was trimmed by 2 bases and V by 2 bases; bases with no gene match: 12. DNA for the CDR3: TGCAGCGTTGAAACGGCGGGGGATACCTCCCCCTACGAGCAGTACTTC. Translation: CSVETAGDTSPYEQYF.

V and J are TRBV4-2 and TRBJ1-1, with a tentative D call TRBD1 (6 bases). The V gene lost 5 bases and the J gene lost 0 bases, with 16 bases spanning the gap. The CDR3 length is 16 residues. From germline, CDR1 is LGHNA and CDR2 YNFKEQ. The chain's CDR3 is CASSAVAGQMNTEAFF. For the CDR3, the DNA is TGTGCCAGCAGCGCGGTAGCCGGACAGATGAACACTGAAGCTTTCTTT.

This chain uses TRBV5-1 with TRBJ2-2, with a possible D match to TRBD2 (6 bases). The germline CDR1 and CDR2 sequences are SGHRS and YFSETQ. CDR3 length: 14 amino acids. The V and J ends lost 0 bases and 7 bases respectively, with 10 bases between them. For the CDR3, the DNA is TGCGCCAGCAGCTTGGGCGGGAAGGACGGGGAGCTGTTTTTT. This encodes CASSLGGKDGELFF.

The chain is built from TRBV6-6 and TRBJ2-3, with D unresolved. This CDR3 is built from 16 residues. Germline CDR1 is MNHNY and CDR2 is SVGAGI (reference sequence). Trimming took 6 bases from V and 0 from J, leaving 16 bases between them. CDR3 in amino acids: CASRPTRMPSTDTQYF. The CDR3, as DNA: TGTGCCAGCAGGCCTACACGGATGCCTAGCACAGATACGCAGTATTTT.

The chain carries TRBV2 and TRBJ1-5, with 7 bases matching TRBD1. This CDR3 contains 15 residues. In germline, CDR1 is SNHLY, CDR2 FYNNEI. V shed 4 bases and J 0 bases; nucleotides not matched to a gene: 3. The CDR3 sequence is CASSGDSYSNQPQHF. The CDR3 DNA is TGTGCCAGCAGTGGGGACAGCTATAGCAATCAGCCCCAGCATTTT.

The chain carries TRBV19 and TRBJ2-7, with 9 bases lining up with TRBD1. CDR3 length: 15 residues. Germline V gene lookup returns CDR1 LNHDA and CDR2 SQIVND (reference sequence). V dropped 8 bases and J dropped 3; count of bases not matched to a gene: 11. CDR3 residues: CASSGGQGLGYEQYF. The CDR3 DNA reads TGTGCCAGTTCCGGGGGACAGGGTCTTGGCTACGAGCAGTACTTC.

The V and J genes are TRBV6-5 and TRBJ2-1; 11 bases are a match to TRBD2. V lost 0 bases to trimming and J lost 9 bases; unmatched junction nucleotides: 4. Germline loops: CDR1 MNHEY, CDR2 SVGAGI. The CDR3 is 15 residues long. CDR3 sequence reads: CASSYSGLAEREQFF. In DNA form, the CDR3 reads TGTGCCAGCAGTTACTCGGGACTAGCGGAACGTGAGCAGTTCTTC.

The chain links TRBV27 to TRBJ1-5; possibly TRBD1 for D (5 bases). Trimming pared 6 bases from V and 3 bases from J, leaving 27 bases between. This CDR3 is built from 19 residues. The germline gives CDR1 MNHEY, CDR2 SMNVEV (reference sequence). CDR3 in DNA: TGTGCCAGCAGAGAGTTTGGCGGACTTCTCAAGGGACCCAATCAGCCCCAGCATTTT. It specifies CASREFGGLLKGPNQPQHF.